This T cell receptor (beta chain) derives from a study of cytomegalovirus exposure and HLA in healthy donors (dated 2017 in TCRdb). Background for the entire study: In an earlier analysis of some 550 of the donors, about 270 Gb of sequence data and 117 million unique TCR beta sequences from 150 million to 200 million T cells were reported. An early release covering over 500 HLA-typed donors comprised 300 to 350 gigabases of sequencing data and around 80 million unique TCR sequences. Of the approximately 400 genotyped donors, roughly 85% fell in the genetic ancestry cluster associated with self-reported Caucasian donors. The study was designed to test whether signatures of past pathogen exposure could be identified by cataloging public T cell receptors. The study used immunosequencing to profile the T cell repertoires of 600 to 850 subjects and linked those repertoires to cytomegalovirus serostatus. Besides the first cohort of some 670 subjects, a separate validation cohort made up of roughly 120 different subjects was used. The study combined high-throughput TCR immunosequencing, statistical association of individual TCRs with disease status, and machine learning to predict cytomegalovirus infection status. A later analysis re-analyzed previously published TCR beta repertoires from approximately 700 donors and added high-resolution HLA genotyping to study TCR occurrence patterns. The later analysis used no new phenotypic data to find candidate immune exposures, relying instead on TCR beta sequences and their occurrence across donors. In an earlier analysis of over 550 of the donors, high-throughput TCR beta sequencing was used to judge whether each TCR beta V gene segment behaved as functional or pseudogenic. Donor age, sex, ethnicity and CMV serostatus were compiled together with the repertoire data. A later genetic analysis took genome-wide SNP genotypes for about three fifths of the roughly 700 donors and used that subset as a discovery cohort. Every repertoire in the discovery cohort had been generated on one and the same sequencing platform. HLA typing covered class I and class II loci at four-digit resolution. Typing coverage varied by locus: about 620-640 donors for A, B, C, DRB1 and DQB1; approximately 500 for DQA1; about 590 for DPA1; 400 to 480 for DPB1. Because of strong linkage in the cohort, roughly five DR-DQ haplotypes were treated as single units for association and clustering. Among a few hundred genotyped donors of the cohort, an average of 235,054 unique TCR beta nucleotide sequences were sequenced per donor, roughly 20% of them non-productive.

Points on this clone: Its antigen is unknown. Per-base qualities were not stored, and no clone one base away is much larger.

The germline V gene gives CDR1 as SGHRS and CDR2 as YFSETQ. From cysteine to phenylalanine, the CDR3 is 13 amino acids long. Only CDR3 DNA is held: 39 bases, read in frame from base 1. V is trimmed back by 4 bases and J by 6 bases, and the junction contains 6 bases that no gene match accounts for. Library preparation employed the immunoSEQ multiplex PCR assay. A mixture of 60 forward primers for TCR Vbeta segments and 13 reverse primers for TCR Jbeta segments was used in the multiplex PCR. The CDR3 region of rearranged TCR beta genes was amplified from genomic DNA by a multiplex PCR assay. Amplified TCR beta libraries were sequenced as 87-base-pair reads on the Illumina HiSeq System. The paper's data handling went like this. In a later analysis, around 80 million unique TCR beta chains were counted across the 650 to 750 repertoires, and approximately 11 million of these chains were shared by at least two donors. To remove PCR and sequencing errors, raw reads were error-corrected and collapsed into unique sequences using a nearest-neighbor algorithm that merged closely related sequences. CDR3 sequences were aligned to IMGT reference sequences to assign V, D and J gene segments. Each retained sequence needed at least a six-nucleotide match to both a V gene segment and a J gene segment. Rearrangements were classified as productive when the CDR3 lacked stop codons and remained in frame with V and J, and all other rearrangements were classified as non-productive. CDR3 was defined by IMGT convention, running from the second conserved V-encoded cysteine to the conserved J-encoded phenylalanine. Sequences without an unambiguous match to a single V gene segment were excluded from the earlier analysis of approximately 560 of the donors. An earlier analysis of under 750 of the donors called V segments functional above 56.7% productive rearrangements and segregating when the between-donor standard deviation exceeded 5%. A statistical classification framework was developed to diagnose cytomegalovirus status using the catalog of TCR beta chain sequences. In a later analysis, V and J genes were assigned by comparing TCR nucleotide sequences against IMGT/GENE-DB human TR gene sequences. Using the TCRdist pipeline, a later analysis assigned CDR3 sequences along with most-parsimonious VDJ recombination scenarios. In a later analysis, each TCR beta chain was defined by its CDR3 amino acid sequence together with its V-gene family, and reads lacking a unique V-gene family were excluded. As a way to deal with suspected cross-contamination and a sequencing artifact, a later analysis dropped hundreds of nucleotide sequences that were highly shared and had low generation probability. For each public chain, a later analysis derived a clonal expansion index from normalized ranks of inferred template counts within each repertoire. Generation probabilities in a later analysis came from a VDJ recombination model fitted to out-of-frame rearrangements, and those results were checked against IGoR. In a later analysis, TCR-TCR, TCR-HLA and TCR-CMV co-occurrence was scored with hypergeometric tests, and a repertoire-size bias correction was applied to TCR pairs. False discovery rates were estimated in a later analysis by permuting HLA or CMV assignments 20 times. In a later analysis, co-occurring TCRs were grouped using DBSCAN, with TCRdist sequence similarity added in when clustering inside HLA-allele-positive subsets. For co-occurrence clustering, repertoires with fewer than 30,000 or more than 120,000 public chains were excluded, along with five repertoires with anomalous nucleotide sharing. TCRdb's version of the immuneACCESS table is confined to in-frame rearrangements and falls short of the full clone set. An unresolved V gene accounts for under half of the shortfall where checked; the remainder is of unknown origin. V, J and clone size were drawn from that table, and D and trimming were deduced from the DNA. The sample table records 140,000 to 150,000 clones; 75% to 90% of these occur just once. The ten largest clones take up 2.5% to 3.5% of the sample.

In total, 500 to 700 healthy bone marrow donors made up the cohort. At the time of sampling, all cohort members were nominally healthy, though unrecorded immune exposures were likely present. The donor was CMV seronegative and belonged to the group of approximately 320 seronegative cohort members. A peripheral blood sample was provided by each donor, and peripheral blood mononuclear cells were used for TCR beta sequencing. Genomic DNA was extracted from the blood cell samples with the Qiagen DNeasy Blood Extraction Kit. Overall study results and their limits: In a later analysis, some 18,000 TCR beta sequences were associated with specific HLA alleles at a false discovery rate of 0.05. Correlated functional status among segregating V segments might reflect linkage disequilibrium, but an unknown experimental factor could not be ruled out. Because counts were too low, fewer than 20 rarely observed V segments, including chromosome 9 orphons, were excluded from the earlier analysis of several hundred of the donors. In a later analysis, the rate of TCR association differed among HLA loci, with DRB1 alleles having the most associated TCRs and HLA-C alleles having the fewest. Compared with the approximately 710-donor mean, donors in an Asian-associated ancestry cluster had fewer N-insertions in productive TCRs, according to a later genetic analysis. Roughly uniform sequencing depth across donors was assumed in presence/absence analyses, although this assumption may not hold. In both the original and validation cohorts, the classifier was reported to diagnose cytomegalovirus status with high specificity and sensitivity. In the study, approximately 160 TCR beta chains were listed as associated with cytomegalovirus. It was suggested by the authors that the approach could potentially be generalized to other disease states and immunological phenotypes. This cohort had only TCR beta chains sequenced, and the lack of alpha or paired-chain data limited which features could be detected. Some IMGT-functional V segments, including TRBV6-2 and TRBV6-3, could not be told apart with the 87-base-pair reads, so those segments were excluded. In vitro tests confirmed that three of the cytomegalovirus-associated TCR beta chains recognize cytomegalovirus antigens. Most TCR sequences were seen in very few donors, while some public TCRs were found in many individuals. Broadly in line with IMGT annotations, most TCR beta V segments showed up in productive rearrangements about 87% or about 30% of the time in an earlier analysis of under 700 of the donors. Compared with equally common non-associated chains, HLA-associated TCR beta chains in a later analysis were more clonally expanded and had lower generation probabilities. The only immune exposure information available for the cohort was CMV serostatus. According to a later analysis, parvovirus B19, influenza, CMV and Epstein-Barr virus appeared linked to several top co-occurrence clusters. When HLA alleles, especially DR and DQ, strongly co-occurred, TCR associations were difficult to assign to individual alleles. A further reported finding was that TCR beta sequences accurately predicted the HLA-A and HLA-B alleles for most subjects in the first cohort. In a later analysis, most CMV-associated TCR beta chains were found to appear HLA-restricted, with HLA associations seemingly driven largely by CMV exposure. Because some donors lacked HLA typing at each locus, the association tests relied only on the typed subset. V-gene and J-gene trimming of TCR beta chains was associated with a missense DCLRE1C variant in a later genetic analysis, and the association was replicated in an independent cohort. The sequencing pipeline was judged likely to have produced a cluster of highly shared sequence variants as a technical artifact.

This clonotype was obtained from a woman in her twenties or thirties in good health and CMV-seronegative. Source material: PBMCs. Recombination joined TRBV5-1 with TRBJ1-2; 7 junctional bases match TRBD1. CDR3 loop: CASSVDRDHGYTF. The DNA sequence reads TGCGCCAGCAGCGTAGACAGGGACCATGGCTACACCTTC.